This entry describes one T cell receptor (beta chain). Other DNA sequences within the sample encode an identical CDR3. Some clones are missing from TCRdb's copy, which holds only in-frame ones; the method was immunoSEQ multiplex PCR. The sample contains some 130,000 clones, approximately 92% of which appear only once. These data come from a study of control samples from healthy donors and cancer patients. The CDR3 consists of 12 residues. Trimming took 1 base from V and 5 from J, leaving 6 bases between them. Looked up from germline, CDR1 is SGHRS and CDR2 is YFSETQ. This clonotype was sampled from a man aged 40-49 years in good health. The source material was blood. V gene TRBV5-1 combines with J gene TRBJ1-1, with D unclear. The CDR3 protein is CASSLYGTEAFF. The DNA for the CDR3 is TGCGCCAGCAGCTTGTACGGGACTGAAGCTTTCTTT.